A selection of T cell receptor beta chains follows, all from one sample in a study of shared clonotypes between healthy human individuals. Repertoires were generated with immunoSEQ multiplex PCR, while TCRdb's copy carries only in-frame clones and drops some. Of hundreds of thousands of clones listed, 70% to 80% are singletons. The material sequenced was PBMCs. These receptors all come from a woman in her thirties or forties in good health. Some clones in this sample may be carry-over from other donors' samples. CDR3s include the opening cysteine and the closing phenylalanine or tryptophan. The order of the fields is clone size, J gene, CDR3 length, V gene, D gene, CDR3 DNA, CDR3 protein. The D gene is left open where the match is weak. Some rows have no size entry. The others give once, few or many, or a class for an expanded clone.

size: NA; J: TRBJ1-5; length: 14; V: TRBV6-1; D: NA; DNA: TGTGCCAGCAGTGAAGTGGGCGCCAATCAGCCCCAGCATTTT; CDR3: CASSEVGANQPQHF
size: NA; J: TRBJ2-7; length: 17; V: TRBV6-1; D: NA; DNA: TGTGCCAGCAGCGAAGAGGGTGGAGAAACCTTCTCCTACGAGCAGTACTTC; CDR3: CASSEEGGETFSYEQYF
size: NA; J: TRBJ2-1; length: 14; V: TRBV5-1; D: TRBD2; DNA: TGCGCCAGCAGCGTGGGACTAGCTAGGAATGAGCAGTTCTTC; CDR3: CASSVGLARNEQFF
size: NA; J: TRBJ1-5; length: 16; V: TRBV6-5; D: TRBD1; DNA: TGTGCCAGCAGTTATCAGGACAGGGGCAACAATCAGCCCCAGCATTTT; CDR3: CASSYQDRGNNQPQHF
size: NA; J: TRBJ2-7; length: 15; V: TRBV7-9; D: NA; DNA: TGTGCCAGCAGCTTAGCAGGAGGGGTGGGTTACGAGCAGTACTTC; CDR3: CASSLAGGVGYEQYF
size: NA; J: TRBJ2-1; length: 16; V: TRBV10-3; D: NA; DNA: TGTGCCATCAGGGGACCAGGGGAGAGCTCCTACAATGAGCAGTTCTTC; CDR3: CAIRGPGESSYNEQFF
size: NA; J: TRBJ2-1; length: 19; V: TRBV28; D: TRBD1; DNA: TGTGCCAGCACCCTGACCGGGACAGTAGGGACGTGGGCCTACAATGAGCAGTTCTTC; CDR3: CASTLTGTVGTWAYNEQFF
size: NA; J: TRBJ2-7; length: 14; V: TRBV18; D: NA; DNA: TGTGCCAGCTCACCTCCGTCCCTTCTCTACGAGCAGTACTTC; CDR3: CASSPPSLLYEQYF
size: NA; J: TRBJ2-1; length: 15; V: TRBV10-2; D: TRBD2; DNA: TGCGCCAGCAGTGTGGGACTAGCGGGAGGTAATGAGCAGTTCTTC; CDR3: CASSVGLAGGNEQFF
size: NA; J: TRBJ2-7; length: 14; V: TRBV19; D: TRBD2; DNA: TGTGCCAGTAGTAAGGTAGCGGGTCCCTACGAGCAGTACTTC; CDR3: CASSKVAGPYEQYF
size: once; J: TRBJ2-5; length: 16; V: TRBV5-1; D: TRBD2; DNA: TGCGCCAGTCAGGATTATGGACTAGCGGGAATCGAGACCCAGTACTTC; CDR3: CASQDYGLAGIETQYF
size: NA; J: TRBJ2-3; length: 13; V: TRBV6-5; D: NA; DNA: TGTGCCAGCAGAAGCGAAGGAACAGATACGCAGTATTTT; CDR3: CASRSEGTDTQYF
size: NA; J: TRBJ2-7; length: 15; V: TRBV7-8; D: NA; DNA: TGTGCCAGCTACAATCCCCGAGAGGTCGGTTACGAGCAGTACTTC; CDR3: CASYNPREVGYEQYF
size: once; J: TRBJ1-2; length: 13; V: TRBV4-3; D: NA; DNA: TGCGCCAGCAGCCACAGGGTTGACTATGGCTACACCTTC; CDR3: CASSHRVDYGYTF
size: few; J: TRBJ2-7; length: 13; V: TRBV28; D: NA; DNA: TGTGCCAGCTGGGCGGAGGGAGGTTACGAGCAGTACTTC; CDR3: CASWAEGGYEQYF
size: NA; J: TRBJ2-7; length: 13; V: TRBV28; D: TRBD1; DNA: TGTGCCACCCAGGACAGGCCCTTAGACGAGCAGTACTTC; CDR3: CATQDRPLDEQYF
size: NA; J: TRBJ1-5; length: 14; V: TRBV19; D: TRBD1; DNA: TGTGCCAGTCGACCGACAGGGAGCAATCAGCCCCAGCATTTT; CDR3: CASRPTGSNQPQHF
size: few; J: TRBJ1-5; length: 14; V: TRBV6-4; D: NA; DNA: TGTGCCAGCAGTGACCAACCGGGTGGGCAGCCCCAGCATTTT; CDR3: CASSDQPGGQPQHF
size: NA; J: TRBJ2-7; length: 12; V: TRBV5-5; D: TRBD1; DNA: TGTGCCAGCAGCGACAGGGGGTACGAGCAGTACTTC; CDR3: CASSDRGYEQYF
size: NA; J: TRBJ2-1; length: 15; V: TRBV7-3; D: TRBD2; DNA: TGTGCCAGCAGCTCAGGGACTAGCGGACAATGGGAGCAGTTCTTC; CDR3: CASSSGTSGQWEQFF
size: few; J: TRBJ2-7; length: 15; V: TRBV10-1; D: NA; DNA: TGCGCCAGCAGTGAGGGGTTTAGCTCCATCTACGAGCAGTACTTC; CDR3: CASSEGFSSIYEQYF
size: NA; J: TRBJ2-3; length: 19; V: TRBV28; D: TRBD2; DNA: TGTGCCAGCAGTTTTGCCCTAGCGGGAGGGCTGTTTGTCACAGATACGCAGTATTTT; CDR3: CASSFALAGGLFVTDTQYF
size: few; J: TRBJ1-2; length: 13; V: TRBV5-4; D: TRBD1; DNA: TGTGCCAGCAGCAGACAGGGCGGCTATGGCTACACCTTC; CDR3: CASSRQGGYGYTF
size: NA; J: TRBJ1-3; length: 15; V: TRBV30; D: TRBD1; DNA: TGTGCCTGGAGATCGACAGGGACCTCTGGAAACACCATATATTTT; CDR3: CAWRSTGTSGNTIYF
size: many; J: TRBJ2-1; length: 14; V: TRBV11-2; D: NA; DNA: TGTGCCAGCAGCCTCATGGACAGCTACAATGAGCAGTTCTTC; CDR3: CASSLMDSYNEQFF
size: NA; J: TRBJ1-5; length: 18; V: TRBV19; D: TRBD1; DNA: TGTGCCAGTAGTATCCTCCGGGACAGGGGGCGCAGCAATCAGCCCCAGCATTTT; CDR3: CASSILRDRGRSNQPQHF
size: NA; J: TRBJ1-2; length: 15; V: TRBV7-2; D: TRBD1; DNA: TGTGCCAGCAACCCCGGGGGACAGGGAGACTATGGCTACACCTTC; CDR3: CASNPGGQGDYGYTF
size: NA; J: TRBJ2-5; length: 17; V: TRBV23-1; D: TRBD2; DNA: TGCGCCAGCAGTCCCCCGCGTGCCGGGGACTACCGAGAGACCCAGTACTTC; CDR3: CASSPPRAGDYRETQYF
size: NA; J: TRBJ1-4; length: 13; V: TRBV29-1; D: NA; DNA: TGCAGCGCTTCTCAGACTCGGGATGAAAAACTGTTTTTT; CDR3: CSASQTRDEKLFF
size: NA; J: TRBJ1-2; length: 12; V: TRBV29-1; D: NA; DNA: TGCAGCGTTGATACCACGGGTTATGGCTACACCTTC; CDR3: CSVDTTGYGYTF
size: NA; J: TRBJ2-5; length: 16; V: TRBV21-1; D: NA; DNA: TGTGCCAGCAGCAAACGGAAGGGACGCCATGGGGAGACCCAGTACTTC; CDR3: CASSKRKGRHGETQYF
size: once; J: TRBJ2-7; length: 17; V: TRBV28; D: NA; DNA: TGTGCCAGCAGTTTACCCCCCGGAGGGTTCATCGGGTACGAGCAGTACTTC; CDR3: CASSLPPGGFIGYEQYF
size: NA; J: TRBJ1-3; length: 14; V: TRBV30; D: NA; DNA: TGTGCCTGGAGTCTCTCTCTCTCTGGAAACACCATATATTTT; CDR3: CAWSLSLSGNTIYF
size: NA; J: TRBJ1-4; length: 19; V: TRBV7-6; D: TRBD1; DNA: TGTGCCAGCAGCTCGATACCGGGACAGGGGGAAGGGGATTATGAAAAACTGTTTTTT; CDR3: CASSSIPGQGEGDYEKLFF
size: NA; J: TRBJ2-2; length: 14; V: TRBV7-3; D: NA; DNA: TGTGCCAGCAGCTCCGGACAGATCACCGGGGAGCTGTTTTTT; CDR3: CASSSGQITGELFF
size: NA; J: TRBJ2-7; length: 15; V: TRBV7-8; D: TRBD1; DNA: TGTGCCAGCAGCGCCTCCGGGACAGGTCCCTACGAGCAGTACTTC; CDR3: CASSASGTGPYEQYF
size: NA; J: TRBJ2-1; length: 15; V: TRBV5-3; D: TRBD2; DNA: TGTGCCAGAAGCTTCGGGCTAGCGGGGTACAATGAGCAGTTCTTC; CDR3: CARSFGLAGYNEQFF
size: NA; J: TRBJ2-3; length: 14; V: TRBV18; D: TRBD2; DNA: TGTGCCAGCTCACCATTACTAGCGGGAGATACGCAGTATTTT; CDR3: CASSPLLAGDTQYF
size: NA; J: TRBJ1-5; length: 16; V: TRBV6-6; D: NA; DNA: TGTGCCAGCAGTCCCCCCTCGGGGCAACGGCATCAGCCCCAGCATTTT; CDR3: CASSPPSGQRHQPQHF
size: NA; J: TRBJ2-1; length: 14; V: TRBV25-1; D: NA; DNA: TGTGCCAGCAGTGAGAAACCCTCCTACAATGAGCAGTTCTTC; CDR3: CASSEKPSYNEQFF
size: NA; J: TRBJ1-2; length: 14; V: TRBV5-4; D: TRBD1; DNA: TGTGCCAGCAGCGCCGGACAGGGGTCCTATGGCTACACCTTC; CDR3: CASSAGQGSYGYTF